Sequencing of this TCR beta chain was carried out in a study of blood T cell repertoires in COVID-19. Study overall: Sites in the United States, Italy and Spain provided acute and convalescent COVID-19 samples. Sample material is recorded as cDNA or gDNA derived from T cells, B-cell-depleted T cells, or PBMCs.

Source study methods: Estimation of nucleated cell counts was performed using reference gene primer amplification. The repertoire was sequenced with immunoSEQ multiplex PCR; TCRdb's copy has only in-frame clones and lacks some. Clone size and V and J calls were adopted from that table, with D and trimming inferred from the DNA. The repertoire holds 150,000 to 200,000 clones, with 80% to 90% as singletons. Comments on this clone: This specimen includes other DNA sequences encoding the same CDR3.

The receptor was isolated from a woman aged 80 or older with acute or convalescent COVID-19. Sequencing was carried out using peripheral blood.

CDR3 bases: TGTGCCAGCTCACCACCCACGGGAGGCACTGAAGCTTTCTTT. It is translated as CASSPPTGGTEAFF. This chain connects TRBV18 to TRBJ1-1, with no clear D. CDR3 length: 14 amino acids. With 0 bases removed from V and 4 bases from J, the gap between germline ends came to 9 bases. The germline gives CDR1 KGHSH, CDR2 LQKENI.